The 4 T cell receptor beta chains in this list originate from one sample, sequenced in a study of monozygotic twins with inflammatory bowel disease. Reprocessing the 5' RACE reads, TCRdb reports a single entry for every CDR3 protein and omits DNA. This sample's table has approximately 210,000 distinct CDR3 sequences. The sequenced sample consisted of blood. All receptors derive from a human donor with ulcerative colitis or Crohn's disease, or a healthy co-twin of an affected twin (not recorded which).

The chain employs TRBV5-4 and TRBJ2-3; TCRdb calls TRBD1, which cannot be checked without DNA. Germline assignment: CDR1 SGHNT and CDR2 YYREEE (reference sequence). The CDR3 runs 15 residues. The CDR3 sequence is CASTLRTPGKDTQYF.

The chain links TRBV5-1 to TRBJ2-2; checking the TCRdb D call of TRBD2 is not possible without DNA. The CDR3 extends over 15 amino acids. Per germline, CDR1 SGHRS and CDR2 YFSETQ. CDR3 sequence reads: CASSLTSGYTGELFF. Full variable domain (rest looked up from reference TRBV5-1 and TRBJ2-2): KAGVTQTPRYLIKTRGQQVTLSCSPISGHRSVSWYQQTPGQGLQFLFEYFSETQRNKGNFPGRFSGRQFSNSRSEMNVSTLELGDSALYLCASSLTSGYTGELFFGEGSRLTVL.

The V gene is TRBV20-1, the J gene TRBJ2-4; with no DNA, the TCRdb D assignment of TRBD1 cannot be verified. This CDR3 comprises 14 residues. In germline, CDR1 is DFQATT, CDR2 SNEGSKA (reference sequence). The CDR3 loop is CSADQGRAKNIQYF.

The chain uses TRBV4-3 and TRBJ2-3; TCRdb gives TRBD2 as the D gene, but with no DNA this cannot be confirmed. From germline, CDR1 is LGHNA and CDR2 YSLEER. CDR3 size: 17 residues. The chain's CDR3 is CASSQEDGASDTDTQYF.